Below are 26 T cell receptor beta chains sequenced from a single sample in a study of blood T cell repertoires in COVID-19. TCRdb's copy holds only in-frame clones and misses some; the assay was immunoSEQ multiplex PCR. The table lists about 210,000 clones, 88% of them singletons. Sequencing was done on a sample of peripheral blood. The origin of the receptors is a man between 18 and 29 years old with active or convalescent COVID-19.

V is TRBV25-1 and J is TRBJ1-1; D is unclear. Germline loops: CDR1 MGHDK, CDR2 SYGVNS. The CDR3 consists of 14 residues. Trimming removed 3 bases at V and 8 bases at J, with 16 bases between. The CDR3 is CASSEISLTGEAFF. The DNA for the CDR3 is TGTGCCAGCAGTGAGATAAGTTTGACGGGGGAAGCTTTCTTT. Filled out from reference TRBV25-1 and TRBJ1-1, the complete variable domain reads EADIYQTPRYLVIGTGKKITLECSQTMGHDKMYWYQQDPGMELHLIHYSYGVNSTEKGDLSSESTVSRIRTEHFPLTLESARPSHTSQYLCASSEISLTGEAFFGQGTRLTVV.

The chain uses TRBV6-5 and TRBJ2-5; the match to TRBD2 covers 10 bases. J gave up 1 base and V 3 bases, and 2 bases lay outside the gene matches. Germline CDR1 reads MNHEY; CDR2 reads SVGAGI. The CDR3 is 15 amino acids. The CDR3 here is CASSYSGGIQETQYF. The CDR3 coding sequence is TGTGCCAGCAGTTATAGCGGGGGGATCCAAGAGACCCAGTACTTC.

The CDR3 bases are TGTGCCAGCAGCGAGGGACAGGGTGCCGGGGAGCTGTTTTTT. Amino acids: CASSEGQGAGELFF. The chain links TRBV9 to TRBJ2-2, with 9 bases lining up with TRBD1. This CDR3 has 14 amino acids. Per germline, CDR1 SGDLS and CDR2 YYNGEE. The junction had 3 bases not matched to a gene; V was cut back by 3 bases and J by 6 bases.

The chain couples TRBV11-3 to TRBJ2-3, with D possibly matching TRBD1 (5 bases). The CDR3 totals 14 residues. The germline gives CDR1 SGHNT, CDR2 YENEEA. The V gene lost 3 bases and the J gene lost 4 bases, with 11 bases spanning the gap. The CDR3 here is CASSFQGAADTQYF. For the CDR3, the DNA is TGTGCCAGCAGCTTCCAGGGCGCTGCAGATACGCAGTATTTT.

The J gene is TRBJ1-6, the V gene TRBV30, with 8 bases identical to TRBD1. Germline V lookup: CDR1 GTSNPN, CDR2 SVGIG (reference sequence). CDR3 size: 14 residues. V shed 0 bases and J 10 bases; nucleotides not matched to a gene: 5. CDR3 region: CAWSVPGGGSPLHF. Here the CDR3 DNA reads TGTGCCTGGAGTGTACCAGGGGGCGGATCACCCCTCCACTTT.

CDR3 sequence: CASSLAGNRANEQFF. Written as DNA, the CDR3 is TGTGCCAGCAGCTTAGCCGGAAACAGGGCCAATGAGCAGTTCTTC. The chain is built from TRBV7-3 and TRBJ2-1, with TRBD1 as a possible D gene (6 bases). V gave up 2 bases and J gave up 6 bases, with 14 bases separating them. Looked up from germline, CDR1 is SGHTA and CDR2 is FQGTGA. This CDR3 contains 15 residues.

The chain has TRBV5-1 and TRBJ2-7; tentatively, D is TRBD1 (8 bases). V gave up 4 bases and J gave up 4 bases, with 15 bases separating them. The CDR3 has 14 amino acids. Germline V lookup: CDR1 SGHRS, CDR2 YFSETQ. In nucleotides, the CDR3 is TGCGCCAGCAGCGAACAGGGGGGGCGGTACGAGCAGTACTTC. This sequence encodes CASSEQGGRYEQYF.

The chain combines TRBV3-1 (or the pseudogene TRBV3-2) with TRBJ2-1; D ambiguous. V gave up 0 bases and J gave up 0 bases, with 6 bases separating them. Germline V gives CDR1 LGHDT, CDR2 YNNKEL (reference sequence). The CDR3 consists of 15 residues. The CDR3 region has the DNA TGTGCCAGCAGCCAAGACCCGGGCTCCTACAATGAGCAGTTCTTC. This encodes CASSQDPGSYNEQFF.

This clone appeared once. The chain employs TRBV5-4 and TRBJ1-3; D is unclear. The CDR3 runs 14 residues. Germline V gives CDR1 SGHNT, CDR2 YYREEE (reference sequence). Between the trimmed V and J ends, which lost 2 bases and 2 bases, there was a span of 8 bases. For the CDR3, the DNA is TGTGCCAGCAGCTTAGAAAGAGCTGGAAACACCATATATTTT. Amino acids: CASSLERAGNTIYF. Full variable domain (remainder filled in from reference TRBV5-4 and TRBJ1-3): ETGVTQSPTHLIKTRGQQVTLRCSSQSGHNTVSWYQQALGQGPQFIFQYYREEENGRGNFPPRFSGLQFPNYSSELNVNALELDDSALYLCASSLERAGNTIYFGEGSWLTVV.

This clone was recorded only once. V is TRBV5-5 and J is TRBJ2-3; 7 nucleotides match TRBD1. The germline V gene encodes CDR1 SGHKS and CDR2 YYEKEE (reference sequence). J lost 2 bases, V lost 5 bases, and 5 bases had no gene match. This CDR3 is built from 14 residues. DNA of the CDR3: TGTGCCAGCAGTATCGGGACAGCCACAGATACGCAGTATTTT. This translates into CASSIGTATDTQYF.

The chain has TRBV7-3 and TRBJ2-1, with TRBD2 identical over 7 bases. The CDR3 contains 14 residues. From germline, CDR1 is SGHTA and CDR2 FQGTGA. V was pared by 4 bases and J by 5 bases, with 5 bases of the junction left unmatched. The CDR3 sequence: CASSSRDYHNEQFF. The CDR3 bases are TGTGCCAGCAGCTCCCGGGACTATCACAATGAGCAGTTCTTC.

CDR3 bases: TGCGCCAGCAGCCAAGAACCAGGCTTCAATCAGCCCCAGCATTTT. Translating gives CASSQEPGFNQPQHF. This chain uses TRBV4-1 with TRBJ1-5; D gene uncertain. Trimming left V 0 bases short and J 3 bases short, with 9 bases between. The germline gives CDR1 MGHRA, CDR2 YSYEKL. The length of the CDR3 is 15 residues.

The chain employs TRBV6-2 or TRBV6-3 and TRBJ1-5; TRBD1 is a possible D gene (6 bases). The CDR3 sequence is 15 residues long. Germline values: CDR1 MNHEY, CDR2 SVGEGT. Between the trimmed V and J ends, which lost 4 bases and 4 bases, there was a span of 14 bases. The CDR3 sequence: CASSSGTSNNQPQHF. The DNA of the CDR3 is TGTGCCAGCAGTTCCGGGACATCCAATAATCAGCCCCAGCATTTT.

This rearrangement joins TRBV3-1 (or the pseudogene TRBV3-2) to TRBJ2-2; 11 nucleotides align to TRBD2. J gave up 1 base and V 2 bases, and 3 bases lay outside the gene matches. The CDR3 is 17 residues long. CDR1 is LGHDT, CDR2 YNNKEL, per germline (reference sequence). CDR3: CASSQWLAGGNTGELFF. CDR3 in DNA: TGTGCCAGCAGCCAATGGCTAGCGGGAGGGAACACCGGGGAGCTGTTTTTT.

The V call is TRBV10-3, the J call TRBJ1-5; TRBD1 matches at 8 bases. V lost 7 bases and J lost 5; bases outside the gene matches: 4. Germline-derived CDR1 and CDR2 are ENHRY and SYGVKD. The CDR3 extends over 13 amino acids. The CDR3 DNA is TGTGCCATCAAACAGGGGGAAGATCAGCCCCAGCATTTT. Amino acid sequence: CAIKQGEDQPQHF.

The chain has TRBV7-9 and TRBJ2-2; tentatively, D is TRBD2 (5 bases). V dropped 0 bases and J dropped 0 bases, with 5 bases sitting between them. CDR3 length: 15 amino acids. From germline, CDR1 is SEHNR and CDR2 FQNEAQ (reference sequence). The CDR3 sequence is CASSLASANTGELFF. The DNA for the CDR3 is TGTGCCAGCAGCTTAGCTAGCGCGAACACCGGGGAGCTGTTTTTT.

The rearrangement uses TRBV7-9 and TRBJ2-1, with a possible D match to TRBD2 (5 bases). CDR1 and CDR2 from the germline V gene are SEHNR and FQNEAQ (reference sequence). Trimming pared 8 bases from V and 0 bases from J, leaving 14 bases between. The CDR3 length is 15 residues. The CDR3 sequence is CASSERSSSYNEQFF. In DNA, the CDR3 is TGTGCCAGCTCAGAGCGGTCCAGCTCCTACAATGAGCAGTTCTTC.

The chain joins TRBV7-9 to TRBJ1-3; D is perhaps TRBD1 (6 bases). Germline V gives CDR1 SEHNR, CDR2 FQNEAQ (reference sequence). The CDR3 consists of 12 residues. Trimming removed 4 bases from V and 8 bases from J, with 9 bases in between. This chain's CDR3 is CASSSGVDTIYF. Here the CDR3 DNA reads TGTGCCAGCAGCTCAGGGGTGGACACCATATATTTT.

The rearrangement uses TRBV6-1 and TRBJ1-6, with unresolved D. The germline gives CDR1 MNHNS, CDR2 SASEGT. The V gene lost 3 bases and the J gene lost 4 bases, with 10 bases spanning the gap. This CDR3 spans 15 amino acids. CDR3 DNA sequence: TGTGCCAGCAGTGAGATAGCAGTGTATAATTCACCCCTCCACTTT. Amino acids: CASSEIAVYNSPLHF.

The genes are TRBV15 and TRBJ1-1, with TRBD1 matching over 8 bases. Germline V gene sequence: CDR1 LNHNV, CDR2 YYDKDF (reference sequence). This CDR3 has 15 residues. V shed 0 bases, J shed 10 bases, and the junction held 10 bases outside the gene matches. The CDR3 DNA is TGTGCCACCAGCAGAGATCGGAGGAACAGGGGGGGAGCTTTCTTT. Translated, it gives CATSRDRRNRGGAFF.

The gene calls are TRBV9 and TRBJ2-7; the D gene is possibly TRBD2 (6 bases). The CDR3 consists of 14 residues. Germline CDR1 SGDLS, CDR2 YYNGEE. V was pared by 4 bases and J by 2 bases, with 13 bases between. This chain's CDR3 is CASSIAGSPYEQYF. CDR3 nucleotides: TGTGCCAGCAGCATCGCCGGGAGCCCCTACGAGCAGTACTTC.

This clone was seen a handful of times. The CDR3 nucleotides read TGTGCCAGCAGCAGGGGACAGGGAATTTCCTATGGCTACACCTTC. Translating it yields CASSRGQGISYGYTF. The V call is TRBV7-2, the J call TRBJ1-2; TRBD1 matches at 9 bases. J lost 4 bases, V lost 5 bases, and 8 bases had no gene match. The V gene's germline CDR1 is SGHTA and CDR2 FQGNSA. The CDR3 has 15 residues.

As DNA, the CDR3 is TGTGCCAGCAGCCAGAGACAGACCGTGAACACTGAAGCTTTCTTT. Residues: CASSQRQTVNTEAFF. This rearrangement joins TRBV3-1 (or the pseudogene TRBV3-2) to TRBJ1-1, with D maybe TRBD1 (5 bases). CDR3 length equals 15 residues. V was trimmed by 3 bases and J by 0 bases, leaving 11 bases between them. Germline CDR1 reads LGHDT; CDR2 reads YNNKEL (reference sequence).

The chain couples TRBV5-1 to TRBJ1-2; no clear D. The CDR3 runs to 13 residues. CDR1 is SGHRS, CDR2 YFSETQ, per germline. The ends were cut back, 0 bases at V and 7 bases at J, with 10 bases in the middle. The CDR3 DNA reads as TGCGCCAGCAGCTTGGCCGGGAGGAGTGGCTACACCTTC. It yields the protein CASSLAGRSGYTF. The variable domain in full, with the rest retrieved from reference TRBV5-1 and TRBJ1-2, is KAGVTQTPRYLIKTRGQQVTLSCSPISGHRSVSWYQQTPGQGLQFLFEYFSETQRNKGNFPGRFSGRQFSNSRSEMNVSTLELGDSALYLCASSLAGRSGYTFGSGTRLTVV.

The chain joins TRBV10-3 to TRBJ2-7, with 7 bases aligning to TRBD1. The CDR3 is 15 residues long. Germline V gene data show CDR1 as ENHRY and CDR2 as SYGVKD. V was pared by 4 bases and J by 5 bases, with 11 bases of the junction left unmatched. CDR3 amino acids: CAISGRQGVYHEQYF. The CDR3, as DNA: TGTGCCATCAGTGGGCGGCAGGGGGTCTACCACGAGCAGTACTTC.

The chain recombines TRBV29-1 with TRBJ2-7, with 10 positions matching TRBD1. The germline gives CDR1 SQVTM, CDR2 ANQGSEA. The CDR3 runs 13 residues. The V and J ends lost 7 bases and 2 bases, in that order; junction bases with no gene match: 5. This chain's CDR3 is CSAGTGATYEQYF. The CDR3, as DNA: TGCAGCGCCGGGACAGGGGCTACCTACGAGCAGTACTTC.